What follows is one T cell receptor beta chain and its context. Its antigen is unknown. The sample is drawn from a study of cytomegalovirus exposure and HLA in healthy donors. General study findings and limits: Most of the CMV-associated TCR beta chains (in a later analysis) appeared to be HLA-restricted. Cytomegalovirus association was listed for 164 TCR beta chains.

The CDR3 extends over 13 amino acids. Germline V gives CDR1 SEHNR, CDR2 FQNEAQ (reference sequence). V was clipped by 2 bases and J by 8 bases, with 9 bases between them. Primers for the PCR totalled 60 Vbeta and 13 Jbeta. In the source study's methods: Unique TCR beta chains numbered around 80 million in a later analysis, with around 12 million shared. Assay used: immunoSEQ multiplex PCR; TCRdb lists only in-frame clones, some missing. V, J and clone size derive from that table, while D and trimming were established from the DNA sequence. Of 150,000 to 200,000 clones listed, nearly 80% are singletons.

Sequences were obtained from PBMCs. This receptor was taken from a woman aged 25 to 39 in good health and CMV-seropositive. The chain recombines TRBV7-9 with TRBJ2-2, with unresolved D. CDR3 loop: CASSLFAGGELFF. CDR3 DNA sequence: TGTGCCAGCAGCTTATTTGCCGGGGGGGAGCTGTTTTTT.